One and the same sample provided the 9 T cell receptor beta chains below, sequenced in a study of shared clonotypes between healthy human individuals. Only in-frame clones appear in the TCRdb table, and some are missing; sequencing was by immunoSEQ multiplex PCR. The sample lists roughly 520,000 clones, roughly 95% occurring once. Sequencing used naive CD4+ T cells sorted from blood. As to subset: CD45RA+ positively selected. These receptors originate from a woman under 40 in good health.

The chain links TRBV5-4 to TRBJ2-1; D is ambiguous. The CDR3 runs 15 residues. Per the germline V gene, CDR1 is SGHNT and CDR2 is YYREEE (reference sequence). Trimming left V 0 bases short and J 0 bases short, with 7 bases between. CDR3 loop: CASSLGLGSYNEQFF. For the CDR3, the DNA is TGTGCCAGCAGCTTGGGCCTTGGCTCCTACAATGAGCAGTTCTTC.

The chain carries TRBV29-1 and TRBJ2-5; D gene uncertain. V gave up 3 bases and J gave up 5 bases, with 13 bases separating them. The CDR3 contains 13 residues. The germline V gene encodes CDR1 SQVTM and CDR2 ANQGSEA. CDR3 residues: CSVEAALGETQYF. CDR3 nucleotide sequence: TGCAGCGTTGAGGCGGCCTTAGGGGAGACCCAGTACTTC.

The J gene is TRBJ1-1, the V gene TRBV5-1, with no clear D. Trimming shortened V by 2 bases and J by 0 bases, and 5 bases separated the two germline ends. Germline V gene sequence: CDR1 SGHRS, CDR2 YFSETQ. The CDR3 spans 13 residues. The CDR3 reads CASSFDLNTEAFF. The DNA of the CDR3 is TGCGCCAGCAGCTTCGACCTGAACACTGAAGCTTTCTTT.

The V gene is TRBV19, the J gene TRBJ2-3, with D perhaps given as TRBD1 or TRBD2 (5 bases each). The germline V gene encodes CDR1 LNHDA and CDR2 SQIVND (reference sequence). This CDR3 comprises 13 residues. V dropped 2 bases and J dropped 7 bases, with 10 bases sitting between them. In DNA, the CDR3 is TGTGCCAGTAGTATACGGGACCTAAATACGCAGTATTTT. Protein sequence: CASSIRDLNTQYF.

J is TRBJ2-1 and V is TRBV2; TRBD1 agrees at 8 bases. V shed 3 bases and J 5 bases; nucleotides not matched to a gene: 6. Germline lookup yields CDR1 SNHLY and CDR2 FYNNEI. The CDR3 totals 15 residues. The CDR3 region has the DNA TGTGCCAGCAGTGATACAGGGGGTTTTAACAATGAGCAGTTCTTC. Its protein is CASSDTGGFNNEQFF.

V is TRBV28 and J is TRBJ2-7; TRBD2 matches at 12 bases. The CDR3 totals 17 residues. The J segment lost 2 bases and the V segment lost 4 bases, leaving 9 bases of the junction unmatched. Per germline, CDR1 MDHEN and CDR2 SYDVKM. The CDR3 DNA follows: TGTGCCAGCAGTTGGACTAGCGGGATCTATCGCGCCTACGAGCAGTACTTC. It translates to CASSWTSGIYRAYEQYF.

The chain joins TRBV7-3 to TRBJ2-1; 10 bases map to TRBD1. J lost 3 bases, V lost 5 bases, and 4 bases had no gene match. The V gene's germline CDR1 is SGHTA and CDR2 FQGTGA. CDR3 length equals 15 residues. The CDR3 region is CASSQDRGDYNEQFF. Written as DNA, the CDR3 is TGTGCCAGCAGCCAGGACAGGGGGGACTACAATGAGCAGTTCTTC.

This clone was counted once. The rearrangement joins TRBV6-5 to TRBJ2-3, with 8 positions matching TRBD2. From germline, CDR1 is MNHEY and CDR2 SVGAGI. The CDR3 spans 14 residues. V lost 6 bases and J lost 3; bases outside the gene matches: 5. The CDR3 spells CASSLQRGTDTQYF. The CDR3 region has the DNA TGTGCCAGCAGCCTCCAGCGGGGGACAGATACGCAGTATTTT.

This chain joins TRBV4-1 and TRBJ2-2; D unclear. There are 15 residues in the CDR3. Germline CDR1 and CDR2: MGHRA and YSYEKL. V was trimmed by 2 bases and J by 4 bases, leaving 11 bases between them. In DNA form, the CDR3 reads TGCGCCAGCAGCCAACGGCCACTAAGCACCGGGGAGCTGTTTTTT. Residues: CASSQRPLSTGELFF.